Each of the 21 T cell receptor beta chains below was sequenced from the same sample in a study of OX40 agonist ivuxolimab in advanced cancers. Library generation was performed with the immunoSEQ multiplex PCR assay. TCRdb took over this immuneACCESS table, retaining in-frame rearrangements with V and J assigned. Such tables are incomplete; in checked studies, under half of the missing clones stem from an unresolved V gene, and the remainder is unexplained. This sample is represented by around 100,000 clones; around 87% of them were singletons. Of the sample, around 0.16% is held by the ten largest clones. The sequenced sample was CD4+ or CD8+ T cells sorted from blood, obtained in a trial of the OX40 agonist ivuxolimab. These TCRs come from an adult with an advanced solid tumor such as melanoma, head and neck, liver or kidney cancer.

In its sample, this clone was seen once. The DNA of the CDR3 is TGTGCCATCAGTAGGGACAGCAATTCACCCCTCCACTTT. This translates into CAISRDSNSPLHF. The chain couples TRBV10-3 to TRBJ1-6, with 7 positions matching TRBD1. Germline CDR1 is ENHRY and CDR2 is SYGVKD. Trimming at V came to 5 bases and at J to 7 bases, leaving 2 bases not matched to a gene. This CDR3 has 13 residues.

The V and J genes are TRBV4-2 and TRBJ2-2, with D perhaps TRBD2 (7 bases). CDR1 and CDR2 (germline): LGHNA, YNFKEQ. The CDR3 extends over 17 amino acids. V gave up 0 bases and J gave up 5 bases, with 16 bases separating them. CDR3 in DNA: TGTGCCAGCAGCCAAGATTTGACGAAGGGGGGGACCGGGGAGCTGTTTTTT. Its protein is CASSQDLTKGGTGELFF.

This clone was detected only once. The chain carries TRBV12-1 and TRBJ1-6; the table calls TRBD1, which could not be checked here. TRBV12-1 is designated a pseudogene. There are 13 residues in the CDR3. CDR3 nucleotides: TGTGCCAGCAGACGACAGGGGAATTCACCCCTCCACTTT. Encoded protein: CASRRQGNSPLHF.

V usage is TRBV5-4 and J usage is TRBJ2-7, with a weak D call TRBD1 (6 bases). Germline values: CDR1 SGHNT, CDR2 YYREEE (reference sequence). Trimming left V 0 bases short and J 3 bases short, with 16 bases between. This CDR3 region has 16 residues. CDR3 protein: CASSLEALGAHYEQYF. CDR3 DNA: TGTGCCAGCAGCTTGGAAGCTCTGGGGGCCCACTACGAGCAGTACTTC.

The chain's CDR3 is CASSLLLQASLYGYTF. The CDR3 region has the DNA TGTGCCAGCAGCTTACTCCTACAGGCATCCCTCTATGGCTACACCTTC. The V gene is TRBV7-9, the J gene TRBJ1-2; tentative D call: TRBD1 (5 bases). Germline CDR1 and CDR2: SEHNR and FQNEAQ (reference sequence). The CDR3 length is 16 residues. The V and J ends lost 2 bases and 4 bases respectively, with 17 bases between them.

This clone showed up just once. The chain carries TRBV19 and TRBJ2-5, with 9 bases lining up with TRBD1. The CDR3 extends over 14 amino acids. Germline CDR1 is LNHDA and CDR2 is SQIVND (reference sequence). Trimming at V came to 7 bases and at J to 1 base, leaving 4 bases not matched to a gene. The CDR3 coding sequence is TGTGCCAGTACCGGGACAGGGTTCCAAGAGACCCAGTACTTC. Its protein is CASTGTGFQETQYF.

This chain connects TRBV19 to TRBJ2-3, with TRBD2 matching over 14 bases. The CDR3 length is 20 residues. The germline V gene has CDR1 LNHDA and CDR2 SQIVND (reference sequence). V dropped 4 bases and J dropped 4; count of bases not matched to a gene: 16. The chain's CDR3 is CASSTKLPSTSGRAPDTQYF. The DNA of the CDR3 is TGTGCCAGTAGTACGAAGCTCCCATCGACTAGCGGGAGGGCCCCAGATACGCAGTATTTT.

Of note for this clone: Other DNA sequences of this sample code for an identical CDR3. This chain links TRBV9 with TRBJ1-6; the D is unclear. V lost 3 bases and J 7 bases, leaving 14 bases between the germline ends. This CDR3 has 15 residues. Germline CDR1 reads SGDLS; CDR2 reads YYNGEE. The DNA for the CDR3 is TGTGCCAGCAGCGCTGCCGGGAGAGGAAATTCACCCCTCCACTTT. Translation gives CASSAAGRGNSPLHF.

CDR3 nucleotide sequence: TGTGCCAGCAGCCGAGGGAGGTTGGCTTTCTTT. Protein product: CASSRGRLAFF. The chain couples TRBV6-5 to TRBJ1-1, with D unclear. The germline CDR1 and CDR2 sequences are MNHEY and SVGAGI. Trimming left V 6 bases short and J 11 bases short, with 13 bases between. This CDR3 region has 11 residues.

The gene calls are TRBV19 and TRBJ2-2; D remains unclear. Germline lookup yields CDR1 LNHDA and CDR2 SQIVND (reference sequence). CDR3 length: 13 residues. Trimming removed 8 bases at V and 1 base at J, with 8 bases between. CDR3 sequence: CASRIGNTGELFF. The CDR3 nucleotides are TGTGCCAGTCGAATCGGGAACACCGGGGAGCTGTTTTTT.

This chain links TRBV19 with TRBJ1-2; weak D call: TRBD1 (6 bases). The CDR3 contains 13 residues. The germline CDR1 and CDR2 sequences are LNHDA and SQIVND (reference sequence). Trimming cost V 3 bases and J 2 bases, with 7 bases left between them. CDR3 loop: CASSIDRNYGYTF. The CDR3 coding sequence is TGTGCCAGTAGTATCGACAGGAACTATGGCTACACCTTC. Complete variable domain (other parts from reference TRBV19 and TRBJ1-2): DGGITQSPKYLFRKEGQNVTLSCEQNLNHDAMYWYRQDPGQGLRLIYYSQIVNDFQKGDIAEGYSVSREKKESFPLTVTSAQKNPTAFYLCASSIDRNYGYTFGSGTRLTVV.

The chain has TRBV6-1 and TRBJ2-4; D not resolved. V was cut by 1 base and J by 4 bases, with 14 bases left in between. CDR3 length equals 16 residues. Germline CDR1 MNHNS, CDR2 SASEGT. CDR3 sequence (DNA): TGTGCCAGCAGTGAAGAAGGGCGAAACCTAAAAAACATTCAGTACTTC. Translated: CASSEEGRNLKNIQYF.

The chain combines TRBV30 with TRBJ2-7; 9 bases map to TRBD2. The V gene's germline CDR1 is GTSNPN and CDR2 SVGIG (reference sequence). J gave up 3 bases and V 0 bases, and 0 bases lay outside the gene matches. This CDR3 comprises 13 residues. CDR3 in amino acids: CAWSVAGGYEQYF. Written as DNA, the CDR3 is TGTGCCTGGAGTGTAGCGGGAGGCTACGAGCAGTACTTC.

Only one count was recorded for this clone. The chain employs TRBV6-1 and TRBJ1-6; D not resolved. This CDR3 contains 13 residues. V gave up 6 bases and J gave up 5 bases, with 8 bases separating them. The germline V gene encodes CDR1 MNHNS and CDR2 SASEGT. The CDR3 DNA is TGTGCCAGCAGGGAAAAAGATAATTCACCCCTCCACTTT. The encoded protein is CASREKDNSPLHF.

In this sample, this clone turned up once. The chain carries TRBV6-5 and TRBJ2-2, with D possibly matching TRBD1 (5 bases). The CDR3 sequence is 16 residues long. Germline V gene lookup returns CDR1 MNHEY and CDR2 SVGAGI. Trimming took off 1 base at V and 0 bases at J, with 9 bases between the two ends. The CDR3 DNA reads TGTGCCAGCAGTTACTTAAGGGGCGCGAACACCGGGGAGCTGTTTTTT. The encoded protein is CASSYLRGANTGELFF.

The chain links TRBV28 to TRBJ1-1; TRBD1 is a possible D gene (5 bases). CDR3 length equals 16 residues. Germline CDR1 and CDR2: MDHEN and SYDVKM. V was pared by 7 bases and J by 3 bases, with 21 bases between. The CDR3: CASNDPGRGGHTEAFF. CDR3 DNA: TGTGCCAGCAACGACCCTGGCCGGGGCGGACACACTGAAGCTTTCTTT.

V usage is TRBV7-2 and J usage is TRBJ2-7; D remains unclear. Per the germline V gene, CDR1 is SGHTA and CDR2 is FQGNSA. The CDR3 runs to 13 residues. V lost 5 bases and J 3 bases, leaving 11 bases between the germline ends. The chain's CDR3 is CASSPRTLYEQYF. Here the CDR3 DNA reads TGTGCCAGCAGCCCCCGGACGCTCTACGAGCAGTACTTC.

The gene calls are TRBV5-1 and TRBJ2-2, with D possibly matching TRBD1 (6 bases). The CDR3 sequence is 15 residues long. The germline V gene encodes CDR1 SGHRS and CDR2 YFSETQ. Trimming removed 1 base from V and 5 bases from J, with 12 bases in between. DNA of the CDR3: TGCGCCAGCAGCTTGATTGGGGGCGAAACCGGGGAGCTGTTTTTT. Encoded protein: CASSLIGGETGELFF.

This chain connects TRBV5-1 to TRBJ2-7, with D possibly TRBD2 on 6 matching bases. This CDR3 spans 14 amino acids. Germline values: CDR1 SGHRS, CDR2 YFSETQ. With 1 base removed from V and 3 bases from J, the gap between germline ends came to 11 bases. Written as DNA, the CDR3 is TGCGCCAGCAGCTTGTCCGGGACTTTCTACGAGCAGTACTTC. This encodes CASSLSGTFYEQYF.

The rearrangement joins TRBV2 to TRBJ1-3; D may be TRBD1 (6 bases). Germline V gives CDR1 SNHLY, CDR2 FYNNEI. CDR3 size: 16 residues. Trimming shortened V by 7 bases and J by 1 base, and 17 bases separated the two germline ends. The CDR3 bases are TGTGCCAGCATGTGGGGGCGCAGTGTATCTGGAAACACCATATATTTT. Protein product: CASMWGRSVSGNTIYF.

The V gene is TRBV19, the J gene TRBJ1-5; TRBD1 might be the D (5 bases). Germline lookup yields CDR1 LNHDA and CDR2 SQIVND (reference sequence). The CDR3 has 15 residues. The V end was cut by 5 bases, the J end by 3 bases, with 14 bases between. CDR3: CASSSRDGSNQPQHF. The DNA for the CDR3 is TGTGCCAGTAGTTCCCGGGACGGGTCCAATCAGCCCCAGCATTTT.